The 7 T cell receptor beta chains presented below share a single source sample, sequenced in a study of blood T cell repertoires in COVID-19 (dated by TCRdb to 2020 to 2022). The library was built by means of the immunoSEQ multiplex PCR assay. Held by TCRdb, this immuneACCESS table contains in-frame sequences only and omits some clones. Under half of the omission traces to an unresolved V gene where checked; the cause of the rest is unknown. The sample table records some 300,000 clones; around 87% of these occur just once. Together, the top ten hold around 4.5% of the sample. The sequenced sample was PBMCs or T cells enriched from blood (not recorded which). These receptors all stem from a woman under 30 with acute COVID-19.

This sequence joins TRBV1 and TRBJ2-4; the listed D gene, TRBD2, was not tested against the DNA. TRBV1 is given as a pseudogene. The CDR3 is 15 amino acids. CDR3 DNA: TGCACCAGCAGCCCCAGCGGTTTAGCGGGAAACATTCAGTACTTC. Its protein product is CTSSPSGLAGNIQYF.

This sequence joins TRBV9 and TRBJ1-2, with D uncertain. The V end was cut by 6 bases, the J end by 5 bases, with 11 bases between. The CDR3 totals 12 residues. Germline CDR1 reads SGDLS; CDR2 reads YYNGEE. CDR3 DNA sequence: TGTGCCAGCACGAGGGATATGTATGGCTACACCTTC. It is translated as CASTRDMYGYTF. The full variable domain, its missing parts supplied by reference TRBV9 and TRBJ1-2, is DSGVTQTPKHLITATGQRVTLRCSPRSGDLSVYWYQQSLDQGLQFLIQYYNGEERAKGNILERFSAQQFPDLHSELNLSSLELGDSALYFCASTRDMYGYTFGSGTRLTVV.

The chain is built from TRBV5-5 and TRBJ1-4, with D unresolved. The CDR3 runs to 17 residues. The V gene lost 0 bases and the J gene lost 4 bases, with 16 bases spanning the gap. Germline values: CDR1 SGHKS, CDR2 YYEKEE (reference sequence). The CDR3 nucleotides read TGTGCCAGCAGCTTGGGGGCGTCCATCTCGTTTAATGAAAAACTGTTTTTT. This codes for CASSLGASISFNEKLFF.

V is TRBV28 and J is TRBJ1-6; 7 positions agree with TRBD1. V lost 6 bases and J lost 5; bases outside the gene matches: 7. Germline CDR1 is MDHEN and CDR2 is SYDVKM. The CDR3 extends over 15 amino acids. The CDR3 is CASRRQGSNNSPLHF. The CDR3 DNA is TGTGCCAGCAGAAGACAGGGCTCTAATAATTCACCCCTCCACTTT.

The chain is built from TRBV29-1 and TRBJ2-3; D is unclear. Looked up from germline, CDR1 is SQVTM and CDR2 is ANQGSEA. The CDR3 has 14 residues. Trimming cost V 0 bases and J 6 bases, with 13 bases left between them. This CDR3 reads CSVEEGWVPDTQYF. DNA for the CDR3: TGCAGCGTTGAAGAGGGCTGGGTCCCTGATACGCAGTATTTT.

V usage is TRBV12-5 and J usage is TRBJ2-7, with 11 bases fitting TRBD1. The junction had 3 bases not matched to a gene; V was cut back by 5 bases and J by 6 bases. CDR1 and CDR2 from the germline V gene are LGHNT and FRNRAP. The CDR3 spans 13 residues. CDR3 bases: TGTGCTAGTGGTCCGGGACAGGGGGGCGAGCAGTACTTC. This codes for CASGPGQGGEQYF.

This sequence joins TRBV28 and TRBJ1-4, with 8 bases matching TRBD1. Germline V lookup: CDR1 MDHEN, CDR2 SYDVKM. The V segment lost 5 bases and the J segment 0 bases; nucleotides outside the gene matches: 11. There are 18 residues in the CDR3. As DNA, the CDR3 is TGTGCCAGCAGTCTCACCGGGACAGGAGTCACAACTAATGAAAAACTGTTTTTT. As protein: CASSLTGTGVTTNEKLFF.